One and the same sample provided the 9 T cell receptor beta chains below, sequenced in a study of cytomegalovirus exposure and HLA in healthy donors. The PCR contained 60 Vbeta and 13 Jbeta primers. Some clones are missing from TCRdb's copy, which holds only in-frame ones; the method was immunoSEQ multiplex PCR. The table has 65,000 or so clones, approximately 80% seen once. Sequencing was performed on PBMCs. The receptors were gathered from a girl aged 10-17 years in good health and CMV-seropositive.

This chain uses TRBV28 with TRBJ1-1; D not resolved. Germline V CDR1 and CDR2: MDHEN, SYDVKM. Trimming took 4 bases from V and 2 from J, leaving 11 bases between them. The CDR3 runs 14 residues. The CDR3 DNA reads as TGTGCCAGCAGTTCGAGCGGGGTAAACACTGAAGCTTTCTTT. It specifies CASSSSGVNTEAFF.

About this clone: Other DNA sequences within the sample encode an identical CDR3. CDR3 DNA: TGCGCCAGCAGCCAAGGATCGACAGCGCTGAACACTGAAGCTTTCTTT. It codes for CASSQGSTALNTEAFF. The rearrangement links TRBV4-1 to TRBJ1-1; D possibly corresponds to TRBD1 (5 bases). CDR1 and CDR2 from the germline V gene are MGHRA and YSYEKL. CDR3 size: 16 residues. The V and J ends lost 1 base and 0 bases respectively, with 12 bases between them.

The chain joins TRBV18 to TRBJ1-2; no firm D call. This CDR3 is built from 16 residues. Germline V gives CDR1 KGHSH, CDR2 LQKENI. The V end lost 3 bases, the J end lost 4 bases, and 18 bases lay between the germline ends. The CDR3, as DNA: TGTGCCAGCTCACCGATCGCCGGGGAGGCTCTCTATGGCTACACCTTC. This encodes CASSPIAGEALYGYTF.

The chain carries TRBV2 and TRBJ2-7; 14 positions agree with TRBD2. Trimming took 0 bases from V and 3 from J; bases not matched to a gene: 4. CDR1 is SNHLY and CDR2 is FYNNEI in the germline V gene. The CDR3 runs to 17 residues. The CDR3 loop reads CASSEAGTSGSIYEQYF. DNA for the CDR3: TGTGCCAGCAGTGAAGCCGGGACTAGCGGGAGTATCTACGAGCAGTACTTC. The full variable domain, rest sourced from reference TRBV2 and TRBJ2-7, is EPEVTQTPSHQVTQMGQEVILRCVPISNHLYFYWYRQILGQKVEFLVSFYNNEISEKSEIFDDQFSVERPDGSNFTLKIRSTKLEDSAMYFCASSEAGTSGSIYEQYFGPGTRLTVT.

The rearrangement joins TRBV10-3 to TRBJ1-3, with D possibly being TRBD1 (6 bases). V was trimmed by 10 bases and J by 0 bases, leaving 10 bases between them. This CDR3 spans 13 amino acids. Germline CDR1 and CDR2: ENHRY and SYGVKD. The CDR3 sequence: CATWTVSGNTIYF. Written as DNA, the CDR3 is TGTGCCACCTGGACAGTCTCTGGAAACACCATATATTTT.

The chain links TRBV4-1 to TRBJ2-1; tentatively, D is TRBD1 (6 bases). Germline assignment: CDR1 MGHRA and CDR2 YSYEKL. This CDR3 is built from 16 residues. Trimming took 0 bases from V and 2 from J, leaving 11 bases between them. This CDR3 is CASSQEVRGTYNEQFF. CDR3 nucleotides: TGCGCCAGCAGCCAAGAAGTCAGGGGAACCTACAATGAGCAGTTCTTC.

For the CDR3, the DNA is TGTGCCAGCAGTCGACTGGGGACAAGCTACGAGCAGTACTTC. This gives the protein CASSRLGTSYEQYF. This chain links TRBV11-3 with TRBJ2-7; possible D gene TRBD1, 6 bases. The ends were cut back, 6 bases at V and 3 bases at J, with 15 bases in the middle. Per germline, CDR1 SGHNT and CDR2 YENEEA. The CDR3 runs to 14 residues.

The V gene is TRBV7-2, the J gene TRBJ1-5, with D maybe TRBD1 (6 bases). The V gene's germline CDR1 is SGHTA and CDR2 FQGNSA. The CDR3 consists of 15 residues. The V and J ends lost 5 bases and 4 bases respectively, with 15 bases between them. The CDR3, as DNA: TGTGCCAGCAGCCTGGGGCCGCAGGGGAATCAGCCCCAGCATTTT. Amino acid sequence: CASSLGPQGNQPQHF.

The table lists this clone with a few counts. A far more abundant clone sits one base away, making this likely a read error. This same CDR3 is encoded by further DNA sequences in the sample. The chain couples TRBV27 to TRBJ1-2, with unresolved D. CDR1 MNHEY and CDR2 SMNVEV come from the germline V gene (reference sequence). The V end was cut by 3 bases, the J end by 4 bases, with 9 bases between. CDR3 size: 13 residues. CDR3 bases: TGTGCCAGCAGTTTCCCGGGAGGCTATGGCTACACCTTC. Residues: CASSFPGGYGYTF.